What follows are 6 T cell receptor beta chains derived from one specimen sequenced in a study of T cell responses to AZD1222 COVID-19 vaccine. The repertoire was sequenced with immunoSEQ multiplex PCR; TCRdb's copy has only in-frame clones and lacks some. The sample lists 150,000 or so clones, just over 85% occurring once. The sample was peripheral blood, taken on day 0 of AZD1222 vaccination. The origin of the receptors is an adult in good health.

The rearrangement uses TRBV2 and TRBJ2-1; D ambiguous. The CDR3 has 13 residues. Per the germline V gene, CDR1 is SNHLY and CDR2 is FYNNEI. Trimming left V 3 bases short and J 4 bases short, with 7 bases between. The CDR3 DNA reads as TGTGCCAGCAGTGAGGTCTGGTACAATGAGCAGTTCTTC. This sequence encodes CASSEVWYNEQFF.

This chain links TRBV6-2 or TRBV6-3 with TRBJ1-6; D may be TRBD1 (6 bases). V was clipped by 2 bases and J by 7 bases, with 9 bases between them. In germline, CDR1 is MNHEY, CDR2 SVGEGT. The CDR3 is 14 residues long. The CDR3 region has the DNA TGTGCCAGCAGTTACGGGGGACAAAATTCACCCCTCCACTTT. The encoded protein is CASSYGGQNSPLHF.

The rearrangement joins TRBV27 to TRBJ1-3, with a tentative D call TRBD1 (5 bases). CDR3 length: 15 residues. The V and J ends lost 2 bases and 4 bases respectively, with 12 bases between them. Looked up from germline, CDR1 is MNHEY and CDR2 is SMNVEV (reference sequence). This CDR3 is CASSLRGARGNTIYF. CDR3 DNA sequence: TGTGCCAGCAGTTTAAGGGGAGCGAGGGGAAACACCATATATTTT.

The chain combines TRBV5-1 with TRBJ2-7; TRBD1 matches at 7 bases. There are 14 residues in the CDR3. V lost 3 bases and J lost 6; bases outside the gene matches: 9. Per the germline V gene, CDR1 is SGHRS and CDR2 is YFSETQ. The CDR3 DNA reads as TGCGCCAGCAGCTCCGACAGGGCTGTGGGCGAGCAGTACTTC. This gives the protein CASSSDRAVGEQYF.

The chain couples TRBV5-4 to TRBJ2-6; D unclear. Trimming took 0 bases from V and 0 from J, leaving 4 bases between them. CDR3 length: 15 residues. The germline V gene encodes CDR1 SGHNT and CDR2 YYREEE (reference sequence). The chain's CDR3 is CASSLERSGANVLTF. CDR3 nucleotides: TGTGCCAGCAGCTTGGAACGCTCTGGGGCCAACGTCCTGACTTTC.

CDR3 sequence reads: CASSPRSGGPREQYF. The DNA for the CDR3 is TGTGCCAGCAGCCCCCGGAGTGGAGGGCCTCGGGAGCAGTACTTC. This chain links TRBV11-3 with TRBJ2-7; a possible D gene is TRBD2 (6 bases). The CDR3 extends over 15 amino acids. Germline-derived CDR1 and CDR2 are SGHNT and YENEEA. V lost 5 bases, J lost 7 bases, and 21 bases lay in between.